The clone carrying this TCR beta chain occurred many times. The record originates from a study of T cells in Graves' hyperthyroidism and ophthalmopathy. The V and J ends lost 6 bases and 0 bases respectively, with 12 bases between them. CDR3 size: 14 residues. Germline CDR1 and CDR2: DFQATT and SNEGSKA (reference sequence). The TCR beta CDR3 regions underwent amplification using RNA transcripts as the source. When the TCR CDR3 underwent first-round RT-PCR, the HTBI primer set was used. TCRdb reprocessed the multiplex PCR reads with MiXCR, giving one entry per CDR3 protein. The top ten clones hold around 25% of a sample with 380,000 or so distinct CDR3 sequences, approximately 15% of them seen once.

This sequence joins TRBV20-1 and TRBJ2-4; no firm D call. The TCR was taken from a woman under 40 with Graves' hyperthyroidism. Material for sequencing was blood. The CDR3 is CSAAGDLAKNIQYF. The CDR3 DNA sequence: TGCAGTGCCGCTGGGGATCTAGCCAAAAACATTCAGTACTTC.